This T cell receptor beta chain is drawn from a study of graft-versus-host responses after intestinal transplantation. CDR3 size: 16 residues. The germline V gene encodes CDR1 MGHRA and CDR2 YSYEKL. Deletions cut 2 bases from V and 0 bases from J, with 11 bases between. This table comes from immunoSEQ multiplex PCR, and its TCRdb copy is limited to in-frame clones, with some not included. The sample includes approximately 11,000 clones, about 80% of them seen just once. Tissue processing of the graft released intraepithelial and lamina propria lymphocytes from it. The TCR sequence derives from a human patient who received an intestinal transplant, so some T cells may come from the graft donor. The chain is built from TRBV4-1 and TRBJ2-1; TRBD1 might be the D (5 bases). Sequenced material: ileum tissue, taken 23 days after intestinal transplant. CDR3 nucleotide sequence: TGCGCCAGCAGCCAACGGGCAGGGTTCTCCTACAATGAGCAGTTCTTC. Protein product: CASSQRAGFSYNEQFF.